One sample yielded the 20 T cell receptor beta chains listed below, sequenced in a study of shared clonotypes between healthy human individuals. TCRdb keeps only in-frame clones here, not all; method: immunoSEQ multiplex PCR. Counted here are roughly 2.2 million clones, 85% to 95% occurring once; the ten biggest clones make up about 0.41%. Sequences were obtained from naive CD4+ T cells from PBMCs. Subset given: CD45RA+ positively selected. Receptor source: a man in his late teens or twenties in good health. Some clones in this sample may be carry-over from other donors' samples.

This chain uses TRBV5-1 with TRBJ2-2; tentative D call: TRBD2 (6 bases). This CDR3 comprises 16 residues. The germline V and J ends were trimmed by 0 bases and 0 bases, with 9 bases remaining between them. The germline CDR1 and CDR2 sequences are SGHRS and YFSETQ. The DNA of the CDR3 is TGCGCCAGCAGCTTGGCCGGGGGATCGAACACCGGGGAGCTGTTTTTT. Translating gives CASSLAGGSNTGELFF.

V and J are TRBV11-3 and TRBJ1-3, with D uncertain. The CDR3 length is 14 residues. Per germline, CDR1 SGHNT and CDR2 YENEEA. Trimming pared 3 bases from V and 4 bases from J, leaving 10 bases between. For the CDR3, the DNA is TGTGCCAGCAGCTTCGGAGGGAGAGGAAACACCATATATTTT. Protein sequence: CASSFGGRGNTIYF.

The genes are TRBV30 and TRBJ2-7; 9 nucleotides line up with TRBD1. Germline CDR1 reads GTSNPN; CDR2 reads SVGIG (reference sequence). The CDR3 covers 16 residues. The junction had 12 bases not matched to a gene; V was cut back by 3 bases and J by 3 bases. The CDR3: CAWSRPPGTGNYEQYF. For the CDR3, the DNA is TGTGCCTGGAGCCGACCCCCCGGGACAGGGAACTACGAGCAGTACTTC.

The chain couples TRBV5-1 to TRBJ2-5; the D is unclear. This CDR3 is built from 15 residues. Germline assignment: CDR1 SGHRS and CDR2 YFSETQ. With 0 bases removed from V and 2 bases from J, the gap between germline ends came to 11 bases. This CDR3 is CASSLEELSQETQYF. The CDR3 DNA follows: TGCGCCAGCAGCTTGGAAGAGCTTTCTCAAGAGACCCAGTACTTC.

The chain combines TRBV7-2 with TRBJ2-7; D might be TRBD1 (7 bases). The ends were cut back, 5 bases at V and 2 bases at J, with 13 bases in the middle. Germline V gene sequence: CDR1 SGHTA, CDR2 FQGNSA. This CDR3 has 14 residues. The CDR3 region has the DNA TGTGCCAGCAGCGATACAGGGGAGGCCTACGAGCAGTACTTC. Protein sequence: CASSDTGEAYEQYF.

This sequence joins TRBV28 and TRBJ2-5, with 8 bases matching TRBD1. Germline V gene data show CDR1 as MDHEN and CDR2 as SYDVKM. This CDR3 contains 15 residues. With 2 bases clipped from V and 2 bases from J, the junction kept 4 bases outside the gene matches. In DNA, the CDR3 is TGTGCCAGCAGTTTAGGAGGACAGGGTCAAGAGACCCAGTACTTC. Translation: CASSLGGQGQETQYF.

The rearrangement uses TRBV6-5 and TRBJ2-5; D is unresolved. The CDR3 sequence is 15 residues long. V gave up 1 base and J gave up 4 bases, with 13 bases separating them. Per the germline V gene, CDR1 is MNHEY and CDR2 is SVGAGI. The CDR3 coding sequence is TGTGCCAGCAGTTACTACCCCCCCATGGGAGAGACCCAGTACTTC. It yields the protein CASSYYPPMGETQYF.

Turning to this clone: This same CDR3 is encoded by further DNA sequences in the sample. The rearrangement joins TRBV5-1 to TRBJ2-2; D gene unclear. This CDR3 is 15 amino acids long. The V end lost 0 bases, the J end lost 2 bases, and 8 bases lay between the germline ends. Germline CDR1 reads SGHRS; CDR2 reads YFSETQ. This CDR3 reads CASSLVGSNTGELFF. In nucleotides, the CDR3 is TGCGCCAGCAGCTTGGTCGGCAGTAACACCGGGGAGCTGTTTTTT.

The V gene is TRBV7-3, the J gene TRBJ2-2, with 14 bases fitting TRBD2. The CDR3 contains 17 residues. V lost 5 bases to trimming and J lost 6 bases; unmatched junction nucleotides: 8. Germline assignment: CDR1 SGHTA and CDR2 FQGTGA. The CDR3 DNA sequence: TGTGCCAGCAGCGATGGGACTAGCGGGAGAGGGGCCGGGGAGCTGTTTTTT. Its protein is CASSDGTSGRGAGELFF. The full variable domain, its missing parts supplied by reference TRBV7-3 and TRBJ2-2, is GAGVSQTPSNKVTEKGKYVELRCDPISGHTALYWYRQSLGQGPEFLIYFQGTGAADDSGLPNDRFFAVRPEGSVSTLKIQRTERGDSAVYLCASSDGTSGRGAGELFFGEGSRLTVL.

This rearrangement joins TRBV18 to TRBJ2-3; 7 nucleotides line up with TRBD1. The CDR3 is made up of 15 amino acids. Germline V CDR1 and CDR2: KGHSH, LQKENI. J was trimmed by 3 bases and V by 3 bases; bases with no gene match: 6. The chain's CDR3 is CASSPLPGQTDTQYF. The DNA of the CDR3 is TGTGCCAGCTCACCCCTTCCGGGACAGACAGATACGCAGTATTTT. The full variable domain, completed using reference TRBV18 and TRBJ2-3, is NAGVMQNPRHLVRRRGQEARLRCSPMKGHSHVYWYRQLPEEGLKFMVYLQKENIIDESGMPKERFSAEFPKEGPSILRIQQVVRGDSAAYFCASSPLPGQTDTQYFGPGTRLTVL.

The chain is built from TRBV5-6 and TRBJ2-1, with 7 bases that match TRBD2. The CDR3 length is 14 residues. Germline CDR1 SGHDT, CDR2 YYEEEE. The J segment lost 9 bases and the V segment lost 6 bases, leaving 12 bases of the junction unmatched. The CDR3 DNA reads TGTGCCAGCACCCTTCCCGGGAGGATCAGTGAGCAGTTCTTC. Encoded protein: CASTLPGRISEQFF.

In regard to this clone: The sample carries other DNA sequences with the same CDR3. J is TRBJ1-4 and V is TRBV9; tentative D call: TRBD1 (5 bases). Germline V gene lookup returns CDR1 SGDLS and CDR2 YYNGEE. The germline V and J ends were trimmed by 2 bases and 0 bases, with 5 bases remaining between them. CDR3 size: 14 residues. CDR3 sequence reads: CASSVGATNEKLFF. The CDR3 bases are TGTGCCAGCAGCGTGGGGGCAACTAATGAAAAACTGTTTTTT. Full variable domain (outside the CDR3, taken from reference TRBV9 and TRBJ1-4): DSGVTQTPKHLITATGQRVTLRCSPRSGDLSVYWYQQSLDQGLQFLIQYYNGEERAKGNILERFSAQQFPDLHSELNLSSLELGDSALYFCASSVGATNEKLFFGSGTQLSVL.

The chain links TRBV18 to TRBJ1-1; a weak D match, TRBD1 (6 bases). The CDR3 extends over 15 amino acids. The ends were cut back, 8 bases at V and 0 bases at J, with 16 bases in the middle. The germline gives CDR1 KGHSH, CDR2 LQKENI. The DNA of the CDR3 is TGTGCCAGCGCATCCAGGGGTAAGGTGAACACTGAAGCTTTCTTT. Protein: CASASRGKVNTEAFF.

This chain connects TRBV12-2 to TRBJ1-1; the D call of TRBD1 is as the table states it, not checked on the DNA. TRBV12-2 is a recognized pseudogene. The CDR3 contains 16 residues. The CDR3, as DNA: TGTGCAAGTCGCGCGAAGACCACCAAAACAGGAGCCGATTCTTTCTTT. Translating gives CASRAKTTKTGADSFF.

The rearrangement links TRBV2 to TRBJ1-5; tentative D call: TRBD1 (5 bases). V was clipped by 8 bases and J by 6 bases, with 14 bases between them. Germline V gene lookup returns CDR1 SNHLY and CDR2 FYNNEI. The CDR3 contains 13 residues. The CDR3 spells CASSGPVSQPQHF. The CDR3 nucleotides read TGTGCCAGCTCGGGGCCTGTTAGTCAGCCCCAGCATTTT.

The rearrangement links TRBV4-1 to TRBJ2-2; D remains ambiguous. The CDR3 consists of 16 residues. Trimming cost V 4 bases and J 2 bases, with 14 bases left between them. Germline assignment: CDR1 MGHRA and CDR2 YSYEKL. The CDR3 sequence: CASSRRSGGNTGELFF. CDR3 DNA sequence: TGCGCCAGCAGCCGACGATCGGGCGGTAACACCGGGGAGCTGTTTTTT.

This chain joins TRBV15 and TRBJ2-7; a weak D match, TRBD1 (6 bases). Per the germline V gene, CDR1 is LNHNV and CDR2 is YYDKDF (reference sequence). This CDR3 region has 15 residues. V was pared by 0 bases and J by 2 bases, with 11 bases between. The CDR3 coding sequence is TGTGCCACCAGCAGAGAACAGGGAGAAGCCTACGAGCAGTACTTC. Its translation is CATSREQGEAYEQYF.

This sequence joins TRBV6-1 and TRBJ2-7, with D perhaps matching TRBD1 (6 bases). The CDR3 length is 13 residues. Germline CDR1 and CDR2: MNHNS and SASEGT. Deletions cut 1 base from V and 3 bases from J, with 7 bases between. In nucleotides, the CDR3 is TGTGCCAGCAGTGAAGACAGGGACTACGAGCAGTACTTC. Its translation: CASSEDRDYEQYF.

The chain combines TRBV28 with TRBJ1-1; D gene uncertain. V lost 3 bases and J 1 base, leaving 12 bases between the germline ends. Germline V gene data show CDR1 as MDHEN and CDR2 as SYDVKM. The CDR3 runs 15 residues. CDR3 nucleotide sequence: TGTGCCAGCAGTTTTTTGGGGAGGACGAACACTGAAGCTTTCTTT. Translated: CASSFLGRTNTEAFF.

This clone was seen more than once but under ten times. The rearrangement uses TRBV7-9 and TRBJ1-5; D unclear. Per the germline V gene, CDR1 is SEHNR and CDR2 is FQNEAQ (reference sequence). The germline V and J ends were trimmed by 1 base and 7 bases, with 11 bases remaining between them. This CDR3 is built from 14 residues. The CDR3 region is CASSLETEGQPQHF. The CDR3, as DNA: TGTGCCAGCAGCTTAGAAACAGAGGGACAGCCCCAGCATTTT.